This T cell receptor beta chain was identified in a study of blood T cell repertoires in COVID-19. Assay: immunoSEQ multiplex PCR; the TCRdb copy retains only in-frame clones and omits some. The table shows some 180,000 clones, with 80% to 90% occurring only once. CDR3 length: 15 amino acids. Germline lookup yields CDR1 SGHTA and CDR2 FQGNSA. The V gene lost 1 base and the J gene lost 6 bases, with 16 bases spanning the gap. This clonotype was obtained from a woman aged 40 to 49 with COVID-19, enrolled during active disease. Material for sequencing was peripheral blood. V gene TRBV7-2 combines with J gene TRBJ2-7; possibly TRBD2 for D (6 bases). In DNA, the CDR3 is TGTGCCAGCAGCTTAGGAGGTAGCGGCGCCCGCGAGCAGTACTTC. Its protein product is CASSLGGSGAREQYF.